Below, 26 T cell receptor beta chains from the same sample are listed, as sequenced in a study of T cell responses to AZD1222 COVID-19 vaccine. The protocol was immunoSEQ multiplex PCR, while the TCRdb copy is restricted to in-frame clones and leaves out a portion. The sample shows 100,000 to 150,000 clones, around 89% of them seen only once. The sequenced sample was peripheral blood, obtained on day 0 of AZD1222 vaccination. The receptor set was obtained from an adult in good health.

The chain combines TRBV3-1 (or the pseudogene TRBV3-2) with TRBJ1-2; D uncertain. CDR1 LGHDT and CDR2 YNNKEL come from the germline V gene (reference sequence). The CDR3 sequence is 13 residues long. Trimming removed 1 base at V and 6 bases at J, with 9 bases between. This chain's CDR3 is CASSQVIGNGYTF. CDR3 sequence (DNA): TGTGCCAGCAGCCAAGTGATAGGGAATGGCTACACCTTC.

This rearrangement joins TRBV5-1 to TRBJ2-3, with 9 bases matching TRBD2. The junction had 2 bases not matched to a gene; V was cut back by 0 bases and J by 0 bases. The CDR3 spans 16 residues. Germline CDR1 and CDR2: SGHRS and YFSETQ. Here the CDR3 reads CASSLERGVSTDTQYF. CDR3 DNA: TGCGCCAGCAGCTTGGAGCGGGGGGTTAGCACAGATACGCAGTATTTT.

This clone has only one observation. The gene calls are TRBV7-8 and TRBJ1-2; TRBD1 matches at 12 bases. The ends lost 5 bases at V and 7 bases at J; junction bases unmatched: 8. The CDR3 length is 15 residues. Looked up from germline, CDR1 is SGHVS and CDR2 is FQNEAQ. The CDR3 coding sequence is TGTGCCAGCAGCACCCAGGGACAGGGGGCGGTTGGCTACACCTTC. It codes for CASSTQGQGAVGYTF. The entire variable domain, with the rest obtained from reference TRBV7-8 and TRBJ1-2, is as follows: GAGVSQSPRYKVAKRGQDVALRCDPISGHVSLFWYQQALGQGPEFLTYFQNEAQLDKSGLPSDRFFAERPEGSVSTLKIQRTQQEDSAVYLCASSTQGQGAVGYTFGSGTRLTVV.

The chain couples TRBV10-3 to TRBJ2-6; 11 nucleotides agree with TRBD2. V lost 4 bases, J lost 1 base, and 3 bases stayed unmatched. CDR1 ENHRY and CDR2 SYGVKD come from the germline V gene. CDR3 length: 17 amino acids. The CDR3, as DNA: TGTGCCATCAGTGGAACTAGCGGGAGTTCTGGGGCCAACGTCCTGACTTTC. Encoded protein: CAISGTSGSSGANVLTF.

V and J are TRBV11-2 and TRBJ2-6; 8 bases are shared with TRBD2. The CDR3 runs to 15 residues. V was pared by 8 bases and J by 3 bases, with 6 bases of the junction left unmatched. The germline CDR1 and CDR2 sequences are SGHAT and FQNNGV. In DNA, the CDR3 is TGTGCCAGCGGTCGCGGGGGGCTTGGGGCCAACGTCCTGACTTTC. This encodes CASGRGGLGANVLTF. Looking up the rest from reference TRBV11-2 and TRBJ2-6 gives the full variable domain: EAGVAQSPRYKIIEKRQSVAFWCNPISGHATLYWYQQILGQGPKLLIQFQNNGVVDDSQLPKDRFSAERLKGVDSTLKIQPAKLEDSAVYLCASGRGGLGANVLTFGAGSRLTVL.

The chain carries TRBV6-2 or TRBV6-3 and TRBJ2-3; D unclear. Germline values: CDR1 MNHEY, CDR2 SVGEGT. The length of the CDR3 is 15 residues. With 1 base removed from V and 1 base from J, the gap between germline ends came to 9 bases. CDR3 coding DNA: TGTGCCAGCAGTTACTGGGCTGGGGGCACAGATACGCAGTATTTT. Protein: CASSYWAGGTDTQYF.

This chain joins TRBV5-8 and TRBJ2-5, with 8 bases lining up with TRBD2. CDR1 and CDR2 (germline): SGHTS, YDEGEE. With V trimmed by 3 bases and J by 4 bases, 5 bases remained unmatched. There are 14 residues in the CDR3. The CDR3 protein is CASSSGGPSETQYF. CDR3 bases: TGTGCCAGCAGCTCGGGGGGGCCGTCAGAGACCCAGTACTTC.

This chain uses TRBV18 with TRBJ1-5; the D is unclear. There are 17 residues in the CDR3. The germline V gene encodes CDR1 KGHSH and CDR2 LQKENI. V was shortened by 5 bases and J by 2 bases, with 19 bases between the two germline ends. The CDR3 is CASSSSAPGGGNQPQHF. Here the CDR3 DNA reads TGTGCCAGCTCATCTTCCGCCCCCGGAGGCGGCAATCAGCCCCAGCATTTT.

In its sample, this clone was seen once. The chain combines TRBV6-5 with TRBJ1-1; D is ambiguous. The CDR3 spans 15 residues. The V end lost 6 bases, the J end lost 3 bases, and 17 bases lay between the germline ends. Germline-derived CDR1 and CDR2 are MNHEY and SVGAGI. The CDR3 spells CASSPGSGRYTEAFF. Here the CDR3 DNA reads TGTGCCAGCAGCCCCGGGTCCGGGAGGTACACTGAAGCTTTCTTT.

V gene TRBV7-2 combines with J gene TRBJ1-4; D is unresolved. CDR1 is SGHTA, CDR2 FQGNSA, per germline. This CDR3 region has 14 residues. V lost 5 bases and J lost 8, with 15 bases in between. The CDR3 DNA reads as TGTGCCAGCAGCCGGGGAAGCCGGCGCGAAAAACTGTTTTTT. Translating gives CASSRGSRREKLFF.

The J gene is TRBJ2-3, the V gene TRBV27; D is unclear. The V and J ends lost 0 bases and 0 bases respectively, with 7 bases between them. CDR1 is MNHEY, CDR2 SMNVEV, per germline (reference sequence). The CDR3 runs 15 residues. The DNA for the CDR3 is TGTGCCAGCAGTTTATCCCGCCTCAGCACAGATACGCAGTATTTT. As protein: CASSLSRLSTDTQYF.

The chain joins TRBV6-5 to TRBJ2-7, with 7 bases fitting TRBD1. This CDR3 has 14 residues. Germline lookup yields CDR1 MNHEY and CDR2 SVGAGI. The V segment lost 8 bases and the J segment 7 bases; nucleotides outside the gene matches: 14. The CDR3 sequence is CASDPGQGVGEQYF. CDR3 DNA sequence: TGTGCCAGCGACCCTGGGCAGGGGGTAGGGGAGCAGTACTTC.

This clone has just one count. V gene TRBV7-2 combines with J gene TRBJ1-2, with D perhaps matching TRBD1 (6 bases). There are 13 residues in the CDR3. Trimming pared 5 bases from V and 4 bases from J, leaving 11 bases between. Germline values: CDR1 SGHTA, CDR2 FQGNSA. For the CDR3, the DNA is TGTGCCAGCAGCGCCGGGACACTCTATGGCTACACCTTC. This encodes CASSAGTLYGYTF. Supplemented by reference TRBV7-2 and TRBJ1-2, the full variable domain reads GAGVSQSPSNKVTEKGKDVELRCDPISGHTALYWYRQSLGQGLEFLIYFQGNSAPDKSGLPSDRFSAERTGGSVSTLTIQRTQQEDSAVYLCASSAGTLYGYTFGSGTRLTVV.

In DNA, the CDR3 is TGTGCCAGCAGCTTAAACGGGAACTATGGCTACACCTTC. Translating it yields CASSLNGNYGYTF. The chain carries TRBV7-2 and TRBJ1-2; D gene unclear. V lost 2 bases to trimming and J lost 2 bases, with 6 bases between them. The germline V gene encodes CDR1 SGHTA and CDR2 FQGNSA. The CDR3 is made up of 13 amino acids.

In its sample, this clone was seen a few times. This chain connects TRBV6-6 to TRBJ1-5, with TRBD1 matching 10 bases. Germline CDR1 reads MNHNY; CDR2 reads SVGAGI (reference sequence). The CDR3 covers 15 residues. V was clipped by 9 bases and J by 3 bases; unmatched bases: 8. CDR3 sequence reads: CASNSGTGVNQPQHF. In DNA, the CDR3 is TGTGCCAGTAATTCCGGGACAGGGGTCAATCAGCCCCAGCATTTT.

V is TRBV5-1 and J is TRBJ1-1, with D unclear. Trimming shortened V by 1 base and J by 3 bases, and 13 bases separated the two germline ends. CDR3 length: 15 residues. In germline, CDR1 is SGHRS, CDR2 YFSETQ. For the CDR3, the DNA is TGCGCCAGCAGCTTGTCGGCGGGGATCGACACTGAAGCTTTCTTT. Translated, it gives CASSLSAGIDTEAFF. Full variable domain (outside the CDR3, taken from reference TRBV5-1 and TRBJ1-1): KAGVTQTPRYLIKTRGQQVTLSCSPISGHRSVSWYQQTPGQGLQFLFEYFSETQRNKGNFPGRFSGRQFSNSRSEMNVSTLELGDSALYLCASSLSAGIDTEAFFGQGTRLTVV.

In DNA form, the CDR3 reads TGCAGCGTTCGACAGGGTTCTGGAAACACCATATATTTT. Its translation: CSVRQGSGNTIYF. The genes are TRBV29-1 and TRBJ1-3; 7 bases line up with TRBD1. Trimming cost V 5 bases and J 1 base; bases outside gene matches: 2. The length of the CDR3 is 13 residues. Germline values: CDR1 SQVTM, CDR2 ANQGSEA.

In DNA form, the CDR3 reads TGTGCCAGTAGTATATTCCAGGGGGCGTACAATGAGCAGTTCTTC. Encoded protein: CASSIFQGAYNEQFF. The rearrangement uses TRBV19 and TRBJ2-1; 8 bases line up with TRBD1. V lost 2 bases and J lost 4; bases outside the gene matches: 4. Germline values: CDR1 LNHDA, CDR2 SQIVND (reference sequence). The CDR3 has 15 residues.

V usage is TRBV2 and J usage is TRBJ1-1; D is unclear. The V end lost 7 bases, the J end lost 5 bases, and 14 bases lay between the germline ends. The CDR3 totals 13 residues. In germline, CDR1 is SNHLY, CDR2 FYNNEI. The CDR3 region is CASTLRVITEAFF. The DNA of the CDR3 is TGTGCCAGCACCCTCCGGGTAATTACTGAAGCTTTCTTT.

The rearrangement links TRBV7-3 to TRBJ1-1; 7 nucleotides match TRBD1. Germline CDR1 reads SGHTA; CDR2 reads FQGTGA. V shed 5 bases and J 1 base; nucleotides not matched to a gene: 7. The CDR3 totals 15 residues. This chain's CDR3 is CASSPQGGTNTEAFF. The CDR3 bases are TGTGCCAGCAGCCCCCAGGGGGGGACGAACACTGAAGCTTTCTTT. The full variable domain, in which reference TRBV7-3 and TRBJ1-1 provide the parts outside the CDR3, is GAGVSQTPSNKVTEKGKYVELRCDPISGHTALYWYRQSLGQGPEFLIYFQGTGAADDSGLPNDRFFAVRPEGSVSTLKIQRTERGDSAVYLCASSPQGGTNTEAFFGQGTRLTVV.

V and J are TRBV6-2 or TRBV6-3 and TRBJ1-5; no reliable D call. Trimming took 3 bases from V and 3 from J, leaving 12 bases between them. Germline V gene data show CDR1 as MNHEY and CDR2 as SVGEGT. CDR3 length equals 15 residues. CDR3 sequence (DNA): TGTGCCAGCAGTTATTGGAGAGGGCTCAATCAGCCCCAGCATTTT. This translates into CASSYWRGLNQPQHF.

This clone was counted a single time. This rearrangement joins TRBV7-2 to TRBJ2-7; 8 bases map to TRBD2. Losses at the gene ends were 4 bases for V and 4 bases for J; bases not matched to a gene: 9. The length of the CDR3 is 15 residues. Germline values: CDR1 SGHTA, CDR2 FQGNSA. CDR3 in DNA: TGTGCCAGCAGCTCCTGGGCGGGGGGAGCTTACGAGCAGTACTTC. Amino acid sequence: CASSSWAGGAYEQYF. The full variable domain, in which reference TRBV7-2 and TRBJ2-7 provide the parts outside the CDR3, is GAGVSQSPSNKVTEKGKDVELRCDPISGHTALYWYRQSLGQGLEFLIYFQGNSAPDKSGLPSDRFSAERTGGSVSTLTIQRTQQEDSAVYLCASSSWAGGAYEQYFGPGTRLTVT.

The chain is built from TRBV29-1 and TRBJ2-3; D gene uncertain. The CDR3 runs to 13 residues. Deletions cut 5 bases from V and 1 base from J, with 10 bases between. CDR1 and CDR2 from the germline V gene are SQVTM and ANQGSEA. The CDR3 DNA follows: TGCAGCGTTCGGTTAACTGGCACAGATACGCAGTATTTT. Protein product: CSVRLTGTDTQYF.

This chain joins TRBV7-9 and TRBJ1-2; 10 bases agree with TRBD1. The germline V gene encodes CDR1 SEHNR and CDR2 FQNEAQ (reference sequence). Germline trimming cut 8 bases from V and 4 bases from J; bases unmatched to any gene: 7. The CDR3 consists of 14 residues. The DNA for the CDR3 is TGTGCCAGCGACGGGACAGGGGCGGTCTATGGCTACACCTTC. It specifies CASDGTGAVYGYTF.

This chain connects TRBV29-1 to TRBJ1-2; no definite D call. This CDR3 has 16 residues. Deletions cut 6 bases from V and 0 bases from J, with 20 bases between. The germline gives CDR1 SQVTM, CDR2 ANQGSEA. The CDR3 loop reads CSVATTMYSANYGYTF. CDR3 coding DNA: TGCAGCGTGGCTACAACAATGTATTCAGCTAACTATGGCTACACCTTC.

CDR3 sequence (DNA): TGTGCCTCCTTTAGGGGGAGGACAGATACGCAGTATTTT. It is translated as CASFRGRTDTQYF. The rearrangement links TRBV28 to TRBJ2-3; D is perhaps TRBD1 or TRBD2 (6 bases each). CDR3 length: 13 residues. Trimming took off 11 bases at V and 3 bases at J, with 15 bases between the two ends. CDR1 MDHEN and CDR2 SYDVKM come from the germline V gene.